This TCR beta chain was found in a study of cytomegalovirus exposure and HLA in healthy donors. In the study overall: A previous analysis identified 95 million to 140 million unique TCR beta sequences derived from about 180 million T cells.

This CDR3 spans 13 amino acids. In germline, CDR1 is SGHKS, CDR2 YYEKEE (reference sequence). With 1 base removed from V and 7 bases from J, the gap between germline ends came to 12 bases. Both 60 Vbeta primers and 13 Jbeta primers went into the PCR. Method: immunoSEQ multiplex PCR; TCRdb's copy keeps in-frame clones and lacks some. The top ten hold around an eighth of the sample, which has more than 150,000 clones, roughly 85% seen once. Sequencing was performed on PBMCs. The chain uses TRBV5-5 and TRBJ2-7; possible D gene TRBD1, 6 bases. This receptor was obtained from a man between 45 and 60 years old in good health and CMV-seropositive. This CDR3 reads CASSLRSQGEQYV. CDR3 sequence (DNA): TGTGCCAGCAGCTTGCGGTCCCAGGGGGAGCAGTACGTC.